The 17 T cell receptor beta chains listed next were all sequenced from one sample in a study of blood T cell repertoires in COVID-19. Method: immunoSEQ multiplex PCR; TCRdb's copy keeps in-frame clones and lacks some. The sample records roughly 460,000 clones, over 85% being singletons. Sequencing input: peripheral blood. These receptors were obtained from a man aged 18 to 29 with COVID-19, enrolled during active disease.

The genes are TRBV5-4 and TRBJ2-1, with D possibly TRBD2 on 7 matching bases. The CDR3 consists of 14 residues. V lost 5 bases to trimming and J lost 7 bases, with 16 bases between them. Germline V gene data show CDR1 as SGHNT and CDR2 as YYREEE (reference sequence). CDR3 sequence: CASSDVGGENEQFF. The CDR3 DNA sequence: TGTGCCAGCAGTGACGTAGGGGGGGAAAATGAGCAGTTCTTC.

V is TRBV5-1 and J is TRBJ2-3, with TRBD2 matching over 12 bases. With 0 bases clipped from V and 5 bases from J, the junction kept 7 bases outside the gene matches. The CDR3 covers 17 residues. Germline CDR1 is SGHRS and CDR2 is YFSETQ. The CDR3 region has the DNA TGCGCCAGCAGCTTGGCTCCGACTAGCGGGAGAGGAGATACGCAGTATTTT. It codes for CASSLAPTSGRGDTQYF.

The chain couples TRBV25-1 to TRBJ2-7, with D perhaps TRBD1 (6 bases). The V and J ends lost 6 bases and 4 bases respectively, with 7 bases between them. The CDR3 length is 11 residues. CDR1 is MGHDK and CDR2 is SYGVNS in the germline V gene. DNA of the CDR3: TGTGCCAGCAGGGGACAATACGAGCAGTACTTC. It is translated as CASRGQYEQYF.

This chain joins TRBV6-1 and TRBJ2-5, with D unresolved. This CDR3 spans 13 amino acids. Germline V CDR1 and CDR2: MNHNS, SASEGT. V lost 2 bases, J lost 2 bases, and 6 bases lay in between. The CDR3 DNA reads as TGTGCCAGCAGTGAACTAGGTCAAGAGACCCAGTACTTC. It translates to CASSELGQETQYF.

The CDR3 sequence is CASGRAYSNYGYTF. The DNA for the CDR3 is TGTGCCAGCGGGCGGGCATACTCTAACTATGGCTACACCTTC. The V call is TRBV2, the J call TRBJ1-2; D unresolved. The ends were cut back, 8 bases at V and 0 bases at J, with 13 bases in the middle. CDR1 is SNHLY and CDR2 is FYNNEI in the germline V gene. The length of the CDR3 is 14 residues.

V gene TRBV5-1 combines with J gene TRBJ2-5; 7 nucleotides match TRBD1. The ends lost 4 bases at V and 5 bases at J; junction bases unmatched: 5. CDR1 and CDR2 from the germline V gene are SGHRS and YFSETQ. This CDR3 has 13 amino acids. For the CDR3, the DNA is TGCGCCAGCAGCCCGACAGGGCGGGAGACCCAGTACTTC. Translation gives CASSPTGRETQYF.

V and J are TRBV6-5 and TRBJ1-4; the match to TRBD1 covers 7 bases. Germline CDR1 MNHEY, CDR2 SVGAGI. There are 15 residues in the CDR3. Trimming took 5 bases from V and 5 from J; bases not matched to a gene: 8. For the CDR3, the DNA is TGTGCCAGCAGTCCCCCCGTAGGGGGCAATGAAAAACTGTTTTTT. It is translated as CASSPPVGGNEKLFF.

DNA for the CDR3: TGCGCCAGCAGCTCATCAGGACTAGCGGGTAATGAGCAGTTCTTC. Protein sequence: CASSSSGLAGNEQFF. This chain connects TRBV5-1 to TRBJ2-1; 11 nucleotides line up with TRBD2. The CDR3 has 15 residues. Trimming removed 3 bases from V and 7 bases from J; junction bases left unmatched: 6. The germline V gene has CDR1 SGHRS and CDR2 YFSETQ.

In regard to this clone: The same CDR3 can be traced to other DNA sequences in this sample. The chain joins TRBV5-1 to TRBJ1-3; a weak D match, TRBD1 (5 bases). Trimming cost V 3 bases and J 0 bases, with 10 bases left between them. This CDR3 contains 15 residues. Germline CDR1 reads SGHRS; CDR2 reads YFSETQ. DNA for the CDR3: TGCGCCAGCAGCTCAACGGGGGGCTCTGGAAACACCATATATTTT. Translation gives CASSSTGGSGNTIYF.

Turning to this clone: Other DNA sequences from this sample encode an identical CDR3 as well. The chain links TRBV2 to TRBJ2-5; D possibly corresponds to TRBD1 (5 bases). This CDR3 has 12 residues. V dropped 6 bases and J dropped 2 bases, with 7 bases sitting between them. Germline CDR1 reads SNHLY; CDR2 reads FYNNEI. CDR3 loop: CASRTDQETQYF. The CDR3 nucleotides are TGTGCCAGCAGGACAGATCAAGAGACCCAGTACTTC.

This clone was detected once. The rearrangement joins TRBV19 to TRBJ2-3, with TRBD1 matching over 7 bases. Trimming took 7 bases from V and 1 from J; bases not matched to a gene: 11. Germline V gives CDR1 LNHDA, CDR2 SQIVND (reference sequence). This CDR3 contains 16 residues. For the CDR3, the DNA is TGTGCCAGTACCCGGACAGGTCGAGGGGGCACAGATACGCAGTATTTT. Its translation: CASTRTGRGGTDTQYF.

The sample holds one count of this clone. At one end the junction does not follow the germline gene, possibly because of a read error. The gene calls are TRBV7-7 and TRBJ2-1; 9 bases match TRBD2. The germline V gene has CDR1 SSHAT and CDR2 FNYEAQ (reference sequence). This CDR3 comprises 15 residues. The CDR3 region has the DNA TGTGCTAGCAGCTGGAGTAGCGGGAGTAGGAATGAGCAGTTCTTC. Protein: CASSWSSGSRNEQFF.

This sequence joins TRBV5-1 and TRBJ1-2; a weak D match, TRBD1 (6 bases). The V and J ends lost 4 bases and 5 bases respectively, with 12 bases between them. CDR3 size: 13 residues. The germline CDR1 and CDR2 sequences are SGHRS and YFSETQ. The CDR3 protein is CASSPTGLYGYTF. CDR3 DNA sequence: TGCGCCAGCAGCCCCACAGGGTTATATGGCTACACCTTC.

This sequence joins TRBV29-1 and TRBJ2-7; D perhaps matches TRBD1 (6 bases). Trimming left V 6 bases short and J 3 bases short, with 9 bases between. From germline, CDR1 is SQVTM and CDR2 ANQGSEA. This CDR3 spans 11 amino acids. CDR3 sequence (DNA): TGCAGCGTGACAGGTTACTACGAGCAGTACTTC. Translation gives CSVTGYYEQYF.

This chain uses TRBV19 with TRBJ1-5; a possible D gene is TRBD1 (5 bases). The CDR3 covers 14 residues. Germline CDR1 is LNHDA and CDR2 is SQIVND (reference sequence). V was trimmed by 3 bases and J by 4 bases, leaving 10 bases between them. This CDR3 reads CASSMGGFNQPQHF. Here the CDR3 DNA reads TGTGCCAGTAGTATGGGGGGGTTTAATCAGCCCCAGCATTTT. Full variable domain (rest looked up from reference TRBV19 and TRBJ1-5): DGGITQSPKYLFRKEGQNVTLSCEQNLNHDAMYWYRQDPGQGLRLIYYSQIVNDFQKGDIAEGYSVSREKKESFPLTVTSAQKNPTAFYLCASSMGGFNQPQHFGDGTRLSIL.

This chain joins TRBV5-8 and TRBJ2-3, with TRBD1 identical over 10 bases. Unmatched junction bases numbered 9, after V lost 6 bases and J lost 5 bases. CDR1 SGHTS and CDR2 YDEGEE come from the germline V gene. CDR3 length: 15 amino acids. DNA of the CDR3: TGTGCCAGCACCCGGACAGGGGGGCTCGGAGATACGCAGTATTTT. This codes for CASTRTGGLGDTQYF.

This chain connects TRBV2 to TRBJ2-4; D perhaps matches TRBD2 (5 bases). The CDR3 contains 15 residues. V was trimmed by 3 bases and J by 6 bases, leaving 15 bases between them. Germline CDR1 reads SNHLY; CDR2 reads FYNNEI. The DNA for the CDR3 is TGTGCCAGCAGTGACGCCGAAGTCGGACTAAACATTCAGTACTTC. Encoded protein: CASSDAEVGLNIQYF.